The 13 T cell receptor beta chains in this list originate from one sample, sequenced in a study of neurological immune-mediated disorders. TCRdb called the 5' RACE reads again in MiXCR, with one record for every CDR3 protein. The sample yields 50,000 to 60,000 distinct CDR3 sequences, less than 2.5% seen once. Specimen: PBMCs. The receptors shown here come from a man aged 45-65 years with multiple sclerosis.

This clonotype was counted at least ten times. This chain connects TRBV20-1 to TRBJ1-2; D unclear. The CDR3 totals 13 residues. Looked up from germline, CDR1 is DFQATT and CDR2 is SNEGSKA (reference sequence). Between the trimmed V and J ends, which lost 6 bases and 4 bases, there was a span of 15 bases. The CDR3 loop reads CSAEGVAGYGYTF. CDR3 DNA sequence: TGCAGTGCGGAGGGAGTTGCAGGCTATGGCTACACCTTC.

This clonotype appeared many times. The chain is built from TRBV7-3 and TRBJ2-5, with D possibly being TRBD1 (6 bases). Per the germline V gene, CDR1 is SGHTA and CDR2 is FQGTGA. The CDR3 runs to 14 residues. The V and J ends lost 4 bases and 9 bases respectively, with 18 bases between them. The DNA of the CDR3 is TGTGCCAGCAGCTCCGGAGGACAGCAGGCGGCCCAGTACTTC. It codes for CASSSGGQQAAQYF.

At least ten counts were recorded for this clonotype. The chain links TRBV7-2 to TRBJ1-4; D not resolved. Trimming pared 4 bases from V and 0 bases from J, leaving 9 bases between. The CDR3 is 15 residues long. Germline V gives CDR1 SGHTA, CDR2 FQGNSA. The CDR3 coding sequence is TGTGCCAGCAGCTACCAGACTGCAACTAATGAAAAACTGTTTTTT. Its translation: CASSYQTATNEKLFF.

This clonotype occurred many times. V usage is TRBV5-6 and J usage is TRBJ2-1; the D call may be TRBD1 or TRBD2 (7 bases each). Trimming cost V 0 bases and J 7 bases, with 14 bases left between them. Germline CDR1 SGHDT, CDR2 YYEEEE. CDR3 size: 15 residues. The CDR3 loop is CASSLAGGAGNEQFF. As DNA, the CDR3 is TGTGCCAGCAGCTTGGCAGGGGGGGCGGGGAATGAGCAGTTCTTC.

This clonotype has at least ten counts. In DNA, the CDR3 is TGTGCCAGCAGCAAAAGGGGCTACGAGCAGTACTTC. Amino acid sequence: CASSKRGYEQYF. The J gene is TRBJ2-7, the V gene TRBV7-2; D is possibly TRBD1 (5 bases). Germline V gene data show CDR1 as SGHTA and CDR2 as FQGNSA. Trimming pared 5 bases from V and 3 bases from J, leaving 8 bases between. This CDR3 contains 12 residues.

This clonotype was observed at least ten times. This chain connects TRBV20-1 to TRBJ1-6; 7 bases line up with TRBD1. The junction had 4 bases not matched to a gene; V was cut back by 1 base and J by 7 bases. The CDR3 length is 14 residues. The V gene's germline CDR1 is DFQATT and CDR2 SNEGSKA (reference sequence). CDR3: CSARATGLNSPLHF. CDR3 nucleotides: TGCAGTGCTAGAGCGACAGGGCTAAATTCACCCCTCCACTTT.

The rearrangement links TRBV7-8 to TRBJ2-7, with TRBD1 as a possible D gene (6 bases). Germline lookup yields CDR1 SGHVS and CDR2 FQNEAQ. V was shortened by 5 bases and J by 2 bases, with 16 bases between the two germline ends. This CDR3 comprises 15 residues. CDR3 protein: CASSQGLGATYEQYF. The CDR3 nucleotides read TGTGCCAGCAGCCAGGGTCTGGGGGCTACCTACGAGCAGTACTTC.

The table lists this clonotype with many counts. V gene TRBV20-1 combines with J gene TRBJ2-4, with a tentative D call TRBD2 (6 bases). Germline V gene lookup returns CDR1 DFQATT and CDR2 SNEGSKA (reference sequence). The CDR3 extends over 14 amino acids. V lost 5 bases to trimming and J lost 6 bases, with 17 bases between them. The CDR3: CSALDRGGRNIQYF. The CDR3 nucleotides are TGCAGTGCTTTGGACCGTGGGGGGAGAAACATTCAGTACTTC.

This clonotype has only a few counts. A single base separates this from a much larger clone, so it may be a read error. The J gene is TRBJ1-2, the V gene TRBV5-1; TRBD1 might be the D (5 bases). The CDR3 runs to 14 residues. Germline V lookup: CDR1 SGHRS, CDR2 YFSETQ. CDR3 loop: CANSLAGGLGGYTF. Here the CDR3 DNA reads TGCGCCAACAGCTTGGCCGGGGGACTAGGGGGCTACACCTTC.

This clonotype was seen a few times. The chain carries TRBV7-2 and TRBJ1-2; no reliable D call. CDR3 length: 14 amino acids. Trimming stripped 0 bases from V and 7 bases from J, with 12 bases between. Germline CDR1 SGHTA, CDR2 FQGNSA. CDR3 residues: CASSLALGSGGYTF. The CDR3 DNA reads as TGTGCCAGCAGCTTAGCGCTGGGGAGCGGTGGCTACACCTTC.

This clonotype was counted ten times or more. The chain combines TRBV5-5 with TRBJ2-5, with TRBD1 as a possible D gene (6 bases). Trimming removed 4 bases from V and 2 bases from J, with 15 bases in between. Germline V lookup: CDR1 SGHKS, CDR2 YYEKEE (reference sequence). The CDR3 totals 15 residues. CDR3 loop: CASSPTTGRQETQYF. In DNA form, the CDR3 reads TGTGCCAGCAGCCCAACTACAGGGCGGCAAGAGACCCAGTACTTC. The variable domain in full, with the rest retrieved from reference TRBV5-5 and TRBJ2-5, is DAGVTQSPTHLIKTRGQQVTLRCSPISGHKSVSWYQQVLGQGPQFIFQYYEKEERGRGNFPDRFSARQFPNYSSELNVNALLLGDSALYLCASSPTTGRQETQYFGPGTRLLVL.

This clonotype was observed many times. The rearrangement joins TRBV7-2 to TRBJ2-7; 9 nucleotides match TRBD1. J was trimmed by 0 bases and V by 5 bases; bases with no gene match: 5. Germline CDR1 and CDR2: SGHTA and FQGNSA. CDR3 length: 15 residues. CDR3 amino acids: CASSPGDRDSYEQYF. CDR3 sequence (DNA): TGTGCCAGCAGCCCGGGGGACAGGGACTCCTACGAGCAGTACTTC.

The chain couples TRBV4-1 to TRBJ2-2; D is unresolved. This CDR3 comprises 13 residues. V was pared by 2 bases and J by 2 bases, with 3 bases between. Germline V CDR1 and CDR2: MGHRA, YSYEKL. The CDR3 loop reads CASSQTNTGELFF. The CDR3 coding sequence is TGCGCCAGCAGCCAAACTAACACCGGGGAGCTGTTTTTT.